This T cell receptor beta chain derives from a study of CD8+CD57+ T cells in acquired aplastic anemia. The wider study: Sorted cells (CD4+ and CD8+) yielded DNA amounts that averaged 3.2 ug. Healthy donors yielded some 11 million CD4+ cell reads on average.

This clonotype was detected many times. The CDR3 spans 15 residues. Trimming took off 0 bases at V and 10 bases at J, with 13 bases between the two ends. Looked up from germline, CDR1 is LGHDT and CDR2 is YNNKEL (reference sequence). Genomic DNA, the template, was used for profiling of the TCR beta VDJ and CDR3. One entry per CDR3 protein, called by TCRdb with MiXCR from the reads. The sample lists some 220,000 distinct CDR3 sequences, almost 35% occurring once. The TCR comes from a human donor in good health, serving as a control. The specimen sequenced was sorted CD4+, CD8+, or CD8+CD57+ T cells (not recorded which) from PBMCs. The chain carries TRBV3-1 and TRBJ1-6, with D tentatively TRBD1 (5 bases). This CDR3 is CASSQDRQGWSPLHF. The CDR3 DNA reads TGTGCCAGCAGCCAAGATCGGCAGGGATGGTCACCCCTCCACTTT.